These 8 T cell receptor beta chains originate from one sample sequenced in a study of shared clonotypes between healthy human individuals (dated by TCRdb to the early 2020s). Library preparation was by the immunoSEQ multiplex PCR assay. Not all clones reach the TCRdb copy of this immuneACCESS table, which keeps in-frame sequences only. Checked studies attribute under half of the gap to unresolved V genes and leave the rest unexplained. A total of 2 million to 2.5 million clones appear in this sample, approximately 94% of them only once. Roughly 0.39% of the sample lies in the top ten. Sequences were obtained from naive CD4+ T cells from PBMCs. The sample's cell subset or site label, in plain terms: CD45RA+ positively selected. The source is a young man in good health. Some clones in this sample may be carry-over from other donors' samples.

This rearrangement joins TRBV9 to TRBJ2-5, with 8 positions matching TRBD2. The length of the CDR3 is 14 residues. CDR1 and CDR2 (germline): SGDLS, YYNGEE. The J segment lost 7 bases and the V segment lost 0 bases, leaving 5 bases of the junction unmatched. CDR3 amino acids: CASSVGGSGATQYF. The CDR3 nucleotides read TGTGCCAGCAGCGTAGGAGGTAGCGGGGCGACCCAGTACTTC.

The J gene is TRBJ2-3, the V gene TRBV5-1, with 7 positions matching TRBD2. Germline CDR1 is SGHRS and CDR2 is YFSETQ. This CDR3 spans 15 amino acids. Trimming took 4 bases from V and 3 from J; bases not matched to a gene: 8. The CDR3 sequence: CASSTRDYATDTQYF. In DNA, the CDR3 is TGCGCCAGCAGCACCCGGGACTACGCAACAGATACGCAGTATTTT.

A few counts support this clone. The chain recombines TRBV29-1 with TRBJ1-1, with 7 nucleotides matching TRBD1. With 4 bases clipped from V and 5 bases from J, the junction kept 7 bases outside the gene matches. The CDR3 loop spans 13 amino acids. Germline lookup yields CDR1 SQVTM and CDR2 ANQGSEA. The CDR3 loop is CSVVPGGWTEAFF. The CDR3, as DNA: TGCAGCGTTGTACCAGGGGGTTGGACTGAAGCTTTCTTT.

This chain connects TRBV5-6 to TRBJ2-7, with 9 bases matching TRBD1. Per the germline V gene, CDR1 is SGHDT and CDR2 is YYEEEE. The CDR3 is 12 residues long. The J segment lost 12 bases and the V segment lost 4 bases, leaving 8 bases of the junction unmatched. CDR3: CASSQLGQGWYF. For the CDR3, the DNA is TGTGCCAGCAGCCAGCTGGGACAGGGTTGGTACTTC.

The CDR3 spells CASKTPRNSGNTIYF. CDR3 sequence (DNA): TGTGCCAGCAAGACGCCACGCAACTCTGGAAACACCATATATTTT. The V and J genes are TRBV28 and TRBJ1-3; D is ambiguous. Trimming removed 7 bases from V and 0 bases from J, with 13 bases in between. The germline V gene has CDR1 MDHEN and CDR2 SYDVKM. This CDR3 region has 15 residues.

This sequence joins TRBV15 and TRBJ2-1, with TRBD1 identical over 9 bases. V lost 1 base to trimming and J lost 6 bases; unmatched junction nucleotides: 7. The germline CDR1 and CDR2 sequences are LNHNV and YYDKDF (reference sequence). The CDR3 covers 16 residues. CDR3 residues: CATSRGGTGISNEQFF. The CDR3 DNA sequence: TGTGCCACCAGCAGAGGGGGGACAGGGATCAGCAATGAGCAGTTCTTC.

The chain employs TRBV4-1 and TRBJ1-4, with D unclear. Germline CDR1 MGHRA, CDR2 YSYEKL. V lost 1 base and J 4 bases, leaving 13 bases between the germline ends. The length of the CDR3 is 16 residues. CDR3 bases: TGCGCCAGCAGCCAAGGACGGAAAACCTATAATGAAAAACTGTTTTTT. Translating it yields CASSQGRKTYNEKLFF.

The CDR3 nucleotides are TGTGCCAGCAGTTTAAGGCGGGAGGGCCACGAGCAGTACTTC. This sequence encodes CASSLRREGHEQYF. The chain couples TRBV28 to TRBJ2-7; 9 nucleotides line up with TRBD2. The J segment lost 5 bases and the V segment lost 2 bases, leaving 4 bases of the junction unmatched. Germline values: CDR1 MDHEN, CDR2 SYDVKM. The length of the CDR3 is 14 residues.